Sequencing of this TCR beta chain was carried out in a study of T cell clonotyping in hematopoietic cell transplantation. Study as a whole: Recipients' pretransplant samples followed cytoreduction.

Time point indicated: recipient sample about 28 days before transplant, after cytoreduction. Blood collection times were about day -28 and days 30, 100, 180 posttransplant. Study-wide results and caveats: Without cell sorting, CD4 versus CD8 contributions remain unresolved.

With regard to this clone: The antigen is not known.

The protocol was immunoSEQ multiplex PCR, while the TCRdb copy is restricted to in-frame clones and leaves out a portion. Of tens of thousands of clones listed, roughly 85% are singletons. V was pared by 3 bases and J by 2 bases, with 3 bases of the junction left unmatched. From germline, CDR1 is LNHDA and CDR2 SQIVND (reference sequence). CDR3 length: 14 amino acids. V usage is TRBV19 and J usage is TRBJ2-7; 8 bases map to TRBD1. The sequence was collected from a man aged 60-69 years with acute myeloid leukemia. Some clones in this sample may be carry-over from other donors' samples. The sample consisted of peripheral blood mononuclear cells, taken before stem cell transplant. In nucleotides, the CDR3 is TGTGCCAGTAGTATCAACAGGGGGGCCTACGAGCAGTACTTC. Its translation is CASSINRGAYEQYF.